The rows below give T cell receptor beta chains drawn from one sample of a study. TCRdb recomputed calls from the RT-PCR reads with MiXCR, one row per CDR3 protein. This sample yields about 700,000 distinct CDR3 sequences, of which 14% are seen a single time; roughly 3.6% belongs to the top ten. The sample was memory CD4+ T cells from blood. These receptors originate from a female donor in good health, serving as a healthy control. CDR3s include the opening cysteine and the closing phenylalanine or tryptophan. Each record gives: D gene, V gene, J gene, clone size, CDR3 DNA, CDR3 protein. A D gene is named only where the DNA matches it firmly. Clone size is not always given. Where it is, it says once, few, many or a class for expanded clones.

d_call: NA; v_call: TRBV5-1; j_call: TRBJ2-5; clone_size: many; cdr3_nt: TGCGCCAGCAGCTTGGGAAGCGGAGAGACCCAGTACTTC; cdr3_aa: CASSLGSGETQYF
d_call: NA; v_call: TRBV7-2; j_call: TRBJ2-5; clone_size: many; cdr3_nt: TGTGCCAGCAGCTTGGACCCCAACCCCGTAGAGACCCAGTACTTC; cdr3_aa: CASSLDPNPVETQYF
d_call: NA; v_call: TRBV20-1; j_call: TRBJ1-5; clone_size: many; cdr3_nt: TGCAGTGCTAATGCTGCGGGAAGGGAAGATCAGCCCCAGCATTTT; cdr3_aa: CSANAAGREDQPQHF
d_call: TRBD1; v_call: TRBV18; j_call: TRBJ1-5; clone_size: once; cdr3_nt: TGTGCCAGCTCACCTTCAGGGGGAGGGTGGCAGCCCCAGCATTTT; cdr3_aa: CASSPSGGGWQPQHF
d_call: NA; v_call: TRBV28; j_call: TRBJ2-2; clone_size: NA; cdr3_nt: TGTGCCAGCAGTCTGTCCCTCGGAGACCCGAACACCGGGGAGCTGTTTTTT; cdr3_aa: CASSLSLGDPNTGELFF
d_call: NA; v_call: TRBV10-3; j_call: TRBJ2-6; clone_size: NA; cdr3_nt: TGTGCCATCAGTGGCCCGGGACATTCCAGCTCTGGGGCCAACGTCCTGACTTTC; cdr3_aa: CAISGPGHSSSGANVLTF
d_call: NA; v_call: TRBV9; j_call: TRBJ2-3; clone_size: few; cdr3_nt: TGTGCCAGCAGCCTCGGATCTGCCCAGAGGGCAGATACGCAGTATTTT; cdr3_aa: CASSLGSAQRADTQYF
d_call: NA; v_call: TRBV30; j_call: TRBJ1-3; clone_size: few; cdr3_nt: TGTGCCTGGAGCGCCGTGCGGTCAGGCAACTCTGGAAACACCATATATTTT; cdr3_aa: CAWSAVRSGNSGNTIYF
d_call: TRBD1; v_call: TRBV7-7; j_call: TRBJ2-5; clone_size: NA; cdr3_nt: TGTGCTAGCAGCTTAAATGGACAGGGGGAGACCCAGTACTTC; cdr3_aa: CASSLNGQGETQYF
d_call: TRBD2; v_call: TRBV30; j_call: TRBJ2-7; clone_size: few; cdr3_nt: TGTGCCTGCAAGGGGACTAGCGGCTACGAGCAGTACTTC; cdr3_aa: CACKGTSGYEQYF
d_call: NA; v_call: TRBV10-3; j_call: TRBJ2-1; clone_size: NA; cdr3_nt: TGTGCCATCGCGGGCAATGACATTGAGCAGTTCTTC; cdr3_aa: CAIAGNDIEQFF
d_call: NA; v_call: TRBV20-1; j_call: TRBJ1-5; clone_size: many; cdr3_nt: TGCAGTGCTAGGGGGGGGACAAATGACCAGCCCCAGCATTTT; cdr3_aa: CSARGGTNDQPQHF
d_call: NA; v_call: TRBV28; j_call: TRBJ1-1; clone_size: few; cdr3_nt: TGTGCCAGCACCCTAAATCTGGGGAACACTGAAGCTTTCTTT; cdr3_aa: CASTLNLGNTEAFF
d_call: NA; v_call: TRBV28; j_call: TRBJ1-2; clone_size: few; cdr3_nt: TGTGCCAGCAGTTCCTACGGATATGGCTACACCTTC; cdr3_aa: CASSSYGYGYTF
d_call: TRBD2; v_call: TRBV6-5; j_call: TRBJ2-1; clone_size: many; cdr3_nt: TGTGCCAGCAGGGGACTAGCGGGAGGACCGATCAATGAGCAGTTCTTC; cdr3_aa: CASRGLAGGPINEQFF
d_call: TRBD2; v_call: TRBV3-1; j_call: TRBJ2-1; clone_size: once; cdr3_nt: TGTGCCAGCACCCATACTAGCGGGAGTAGGAATGAGCAGTTCTTC; cdr3_aa: CASTHTSGSRNEQFF
d_call: TRBD1; v_call: TRBV6-1; j_call: TRBJ1-1; clone_size: NA; cdr3_nt: TGTGCCAGCAGTGGTCCAGACAGGGGAATGAACACTGAAGCTTTCTTT; cdr3_aa: CASSGPDRGMNTEAFF
d_call: TRBD1; v_call: TRBV20-1; j_call: TRBJ2-1; clone_size: many; cdr3_nt: TGCAGTGCTCCCAAGACAGGGCGTTATGAGCAGTTCTTC; cdr3_aa: CSAPKTGRYEQFF